The 20 T cell receptor beta chains below all came from one sample that was sequenced in a study of naive and memory T cell subsets (dated by TCRdb to 2017 to 2019). Library preparation employed UMI-ligation and nested PCR. TCRdb lists the instrument as Illumina MiSeq. The beta constant-region primer consisted of an equimolar mixture of two oligonucleotides that together covered TRBC1 and TRBC2. The ligated cDNA went through four rounds of PCR with nested alpha and beta constant-region primers together with the SP2 primer. Through fastp at Q25 and MiXCR, TCRdb rebuilt clones from the public reads, retaining in-frame beta chains. All rows with the same CDR3 protein become a single entry with the most common DNA and genes. Across this sample there are about 120,000 distinct CDR3 sequences, with 36% seen only once. Jointly, the top ten make up approximately 0.87% of the sample. The specimen sequenced was central memory CD4+ T cells from blood. In the paper's terms, the cell subset or site label means: central memory, CD45RA- CD27+. The receptors derive from a human donor in good health.

The V and J genes are TRBV6-1 and TRBJ2-1; 7 bases align to TRBD1. V shed 3 bases, J shed 8 bases, and the junction held 7 bases outside the gene matches. Germline CDR1 is MNHNS and CDR2 is SASEGT. The CDR3 is 14 amino acids. The CDR3 DNA follows: TGTGCCAGCAGTGAGGAGACAGGGTCCTATGAGCAGTTCTTC. Translating gives CASSEETGSYEQFF.

The V call is TRBV19, the J call TRBJ1-1; 10 bases align to TRBD1. CDR1 and CDR2 from the germline V gene are LNHDA and SQIVND (reference sequence). Germline trimming cut 6 bases from V and 6 bases from J; bases unmatched to any gene: 4. The CDR3 contains 13 residues. The CDR3 sequence is CASRDRGRAEAFF. The CDR3 nucleotides are TGTGCCAGTAGAGACAGGGGGCGCGCTGAAGCTTTCTTT.

The chain is built from TRBV27 and TRBJ2-2; 12 bases match TRBD2. The V gene end was trimmed by 5 bases and the J gene end by 5 bases; junction bases not matched to a gene: 9. The CDR3 spans 17 residues. The V gene's germline CDR1 is MNHEY and CDR2 SMNVEV (reference sequence). This chain's CDR3 is CASSQRPTSGGTGELFF. CDR3 DNA sequence: TGTGCCAGCAGTCAACGCCCGACTAGCGGGGGAACCGGGGAGCTGTTTTTT.

This rearrangement joins TRBV4-3 to TRBJ1-2; 11 nucleotides line up with TRBD1. The CDR3 has 16 residues. With V trimmed by 0 bases and J by 4 bases, 4 bases remained unmatched. Germline loops: CDR1 LGHNA, CDR2 YSLEER. CDR3 sequence (DNA): TGCGCCAGCAGCCAAGAAGGGGGACAGGGGGTCTATGGCTACACCTTC. Translation: CASSQEGGQGVYGYTF.

The rearrangement links TRBV5-1 to TRBJ2-6; TRBD1 aligns across 7 bases. V lost 6 bases, J lost 1 base, and 4 bases stayed unmatched. This CDR3 contains 15 residues. CDR1 and CDR2 from the germline V gene are SGHRS and YFSETQ. The CDR3 nucleotides are TGCGCCAGCAAAAGGGGGCATTCTGGGGCCAACGTCCTGACTTTC. It yields the protein CASKRGHSGANVLTF.

The rearrangement links TRBV20-1 to TRBJ2-7; 9 nucleotides align to TRBD2. With V trimmed by 3 bases and J by 7 bases, 10 bases remained unmatched. The germline CDR1 and CDR2 sequences are DFQATT and SNEGSKA (reference sequence). CDR3 size: 14 residues. CDR3 nucleotide sequence: TGCAGTGCTAGTAGACTAGCGGAGAGTCGAGAGCAGTACTTC. This encodes CSASRLAESREQYF.

V and J are TRBV5-1 and TRBJ2-5; 9 positions agree with TRBD1. CDR1 SGHRS and CDR2 YFSETQ come from the germline V gene. The CDR3 is made up of 14 amino acids. Unmatched junction bases numbered 7, after V lost 4 bases and J lost 6 bases. As DNA, the CDR3 is TGCGCCAGCAGCAATCCACAGGGGGCGAAGACCCAGTACTTC. Translating gives CASSNPQGAKTQYF.

This clonotype was seen more than once but under ten times. The chain uses TRBV13 and TRBJ2-1, with 8 bases lining up with TRBD2. The CDR3 is made up of 15 amino acids. Germline lookup yields CDR1 PRHDT and CDR2 FYEKMQ (reference sequence). The V and J ends lost 4 bases and 5 bases, in that order; junction bases with no gene match: 7. CDR3 region: CASSSPGLGHNEQFF. The CDR3 region has the DNA TGTGCCAGCAGCTCCCCGGGACTAGGACACAATGAGCAGTTCTTC. Looking up the rest from reference TRBV13 and TRBJ2-1 gives the full variable domain: AAGVIQSPRHLIKEKRETATLKCYPIPRHDTVYWYQQGPGQDPQFLISFYEKMQSDKGSIPDRFSAQQFSDYHSELNMSSLELGDSALYFCASSSPGLGHNEQFFGPGTRLTVL.

The rearrangement joins TRBV3-1 to TRBJ2-3; D is perhaps TRBD2 (5 bases). This CDR3 contains 14 residues. Germline CDR1 reads LGHDT; CDR2 reads YNNKEL (reference sequence). Trimming removed 7 bases at V and 6 bases at J, with 17 bases between. CDR3 residues: CASTKLGISDTQYF. The CDR3 nucleotides read TGTGCCAGCACCAAACTCGGGATTTCGGATACGCAGTATTTT.

The chain is built from TRBV9 and TRBJ1-1; D ambiguous. Germline V gene sequence: CDR1 SGDLS, CDR2 YYNGEE. Trimming took 4 bases from V and 3 from J, leaving 22 bases between them. The CDR3 runs to 17 residues. The CDR3 DNA reads TGTGCCAGCAGCCCAGCGTCTGGTTTTAGTCCGTACACTGAAGCTTTCTTT. Translated, it gives CASSPASGFSPYTEAFF. Supplemented by reference TRBV9 and TRBJ1-1, the full variable domain reads DSGVTQTPKHLITATGQRVTLRCSPRSGDLSVYWYQQSLDQGLQFLIQYYNGEERAKGNILERFSAQQFPDLHSELNLSSLELGDSALYFCASSPASGFSPYTEAFFGQGTRLTVV.

The chain is built from TRBV6-2 or TRBV6-3 and TRBJ2-7; D gene uncertain. Trimming took 7 bases from V and 4 from J, leaving 14 bases between them. The CDR3 spans 13 residues. Germline assignment: CDR1 MNHEY and CDR2 SVGEGT. CDR3 region: CASTATTTYEQYF. The CDR3 DNA follows: TGTGCCAGCACGGCGACGACAACTTACGAGCAGTACTTC.

The chain recombines TRBV29-1 with TRBJ1-1; D might be TRBD1 (6 bases). Germline V CDR1 and CDR2: SQVTM, ANQGSEA. V dropped 7 bases and J dropped 6 bases, with 15 bases sitting between them. There are 12 residues in the CDR3. CDR3 sequence reads: CSASTGLAEAFF. CDR3 bases: TGCAGCGCATCTACAGGGCTTGCTGAAGCTTTCTTT.

This clonotype appeared many times. The J gene is TRBJ1-2, the V gene TRBV28, with D unresolved. The CDR3 totals 15 residues. V was clipped by 4 bases and J by 0 bases, with 12 bases between them. Germline V gene sequence: CDR1 MDHEN, CDR2 SYDVKM. Here the CDR3 DNA reads TGTGCCAGCAGTTCACGAAACCCGACTAACTATGGCTACACCTTC. Residues: CASSSRNPTNYGYTF.

This clonotype came up once. The chain uses TRBV20-1 and TRBJ2-5; TRBD2 matches at 7 bases. Germline CDR1 and CDR2: DFQATT and SNEGSKA (reference sequence). This CDR3 spans 16 amino acids. Unmatched junction bases numbered 8, after V lost 0 bases and J lost 1 base. This CDR3 reads CSARDPGGGAQETQYF. The CDR3 coding sequence is TGCAGTGCTAGAGACCCGGGAGGCGGGGCCCAAGAGACCCAGTACTTC.

The chain combines TRBV29-1 with TRBJ2-7; D remains unclear. Trimming stripped 4 bases from V and 0 bases from J, with 7 bases between. CDR1 and CDR2 from the germline V gene are SQVTM and ANQGSEA. This CDR3 region has 12 residues. CDR3 nucleotide sequence: TGCAGCGTTGCCGGGCACTCCTACGAGCAGTACTTC. Its translation: CSVAGHSYEQYF.

The rearrangement joins TRBV30 to TRBJ2-3, with D perhaps given as TRBD1 or TRBD2 (5 bases each). Germline V gives CDR1 GTSNPN, CDR2 SVGIG (reference sequence). With 3 bases removed from V and 5 bases from J, the gap between germline ends came to 9 bases. The CDR3 has 12 amino acids. The CDR3 here is CAWRGTGDTQYF. CDR3 bases: TGTGCCTGGAGAGGGACCGGAGATACGCAGTATTTT.

This clonotype appeared a few times. The rearrangement links TRBV9 to TRBJ2-7; D uncertain. Germline loops: CDR1 SGDLS, CDR2 YYNGEE. The ends were cut back, 4 bases at V and 4 bases at J, with 18 bases in the middle. This CDR3 contains 15 residues. The CDR3 region is CASSKDPGRVYEQYF. For the CDR3, the DNA is TGTGCCAGCAGCAAGGACCCGGGTCGAGTTTACGAGCAGTACTTC.

This clonotype occurred a few times. This chain joins TRBV6-1 and TRBJ1-6; D not certain. Germline assignment: CDR1 MNHNS and CDR2 SASEGT. The V end lost 7 bases, the J end lost 8 bases, and 12 bases lay between the germline ends. The CDR3 consists of 13 residues. In nucleotides, the CDR3 is TGTGCCAGCACCCCGCGGGGATATTCACCCCTCCACTTT. Its translation: CASTPRGYSPLHF.

There are a few counts of this clonotype. The chain combines TRBV7-8 with TRBJ2-4; TRBD1 or TRBD2 may be the D gene (6 bases each). The CDR3 is 19 residues long. Trimming left V 5 bases short and J 0 bases short, with 23 bases between. Germline values: CDR1 SGHVS, CDR2 FQNEAQ. In nucleotides, the CDR3 is TGTGCCAGCAGCCCTAGGGGGGCGAACAGGGCTCTAGCCAAAAACATTCAGTACTTC. This sequence encodes CASSPRGANRALAKNIQYF.

This clonotype was observed a few times. The CDR3 here is CATSEHRDFTGELFF. CDR3 DNA: TGTGCCACCAGTGAACACCGGGATTTCACCGGGGAGCTGTTTTTT. The rearrangement uses TRBV24-1 and TRBJ2-2; D is perhaps TRBD2 (5 bases). The CDR3 contains 15 residues. Per the germline V gene, CDR1 is KGHDR and CDR2 is SFDVKD. V was trimmed by 4 bases and J by 4 bases, leaving 12 bases between them.